This T cell receptor beta chain is drawn from a study of vaccination and CD4 T cells after COVID-19. This clonotype was counted only a few times. Time point of the sample: late sampling 161 to 241 days after vaccination in three convalescent patients. Via MiXCR, TCRdb re-called the PCR reads, giving one row per CDR3 protein. The table shows tens of thousands of distinct CDR3 sequences, with approximately 49% occurring only once. CDR3 length equals 15 residues. Trimming pared 3 bases from V and 0 bases from J, leaving 11 bases between. CDR1 is MNHEY and CDR2 is SMNVEV in the germline V gene (reference sequence).

The V and J genes are TRBV27 and TRBJ1-2, with TRBD1 as a possible D gene (5 bases). This specimen was CD4+ T cells from blood, taken about 7 months after SARS-CoV-2 vaccination. The receptor was derived from a human donor who had recovered from COVID-19. CDR3 nucleotides: TGTGCCAGCAGTTTGTCAGGGACTACTAACTATGGCTACACCTTC. Translating gives CASSLSGTTNYGYTF.